The rows below give T cell receptor beta chains drawn from one sample of a study of OX40 agonist ivuxolimab in advanced cancers. Sequencing used immunoSEQ multiplex PCR; TCRdb keeps in-frame clones, though not all of them. The sample consists of about 98,000 clones, 85% to 95% of them appearing once. The sample was CD4+ or CD8+ T cells sorted from blood, taken in a trial of the OX40 agonist ivuxolimab. These receptors were obtained from an adult with an advanced solid tumor such as melanoma, head and neck, liver or kidney cancer. CDR3s include the opening cysteine and the closing phenylalanine or tryptophan. The order of the fields is D gene, clone size, V gene, J gene, CDR3 DNA, CDR3 protein. A D gene is named only where the DNA matches it firmly. Clone sizes are given selectively: once, few, many, or a class where the clone is expanded.

>-|-|TRBV9|TRBJ1-3
TGTGCCAGCAGCGCCACAGGATTCTCTGGAAACACCATATATTTT
CASSATGFSGNTIYF
>-|-|TRBV10-3|TRBJ2-3
TGTGCCATCAGTGAGAGAGAGGTCGATACGCAGTATTTT
CAISEREVDTQYF
>-|-|TRBV7-2|TRBJ1-1
TGTGCCAGCAGCTTATGGGTAGACAGGGAAGCTTTCTTT
CASSLWVDREAFF
>-|-|TRBV29-1|TRBJ2-3
TGCAGCGTCCTCCGGGACACAGATACGCAGTATTTT
CSVLRDTDTQYF
>-|-|TRBV5-1|TRBJ1-4
TGCGCCAGCAGCTTGGCCAGTGGGGATATGGGTGAAAAACTGTTTTTT
CASSLASGDMGEKLFF
>-|-|TRBV7-9|TRBJ2-3
TGTGCCAGCAGCCCGCTGGCCCTCACAGATACGCAGTATTTT
CASSPLALTDTQYF
>-|-|TRBV2|TRBJ1-2
TGTGCCAGCAGTGAAAGCAACCTCCCCTATGGCTACACCTTC
CASSESNLPYGYTF
>TRBD1|-|TRBV28|TRBJ1-4
TGTGCCAGCAGTAGGACAGGGGAAAAACTGTTTTTT
CASSRTGEKLFF
>TRBD2|-|TRBV5-8|TRBJ2-3
TGTGCCAGCAGCGCCGGGACTAGCGAGTCAGATACGCAGTATTTT
CASSAGTSESDTQYF
>-|-|TRBV30|TRBJ1-4
TGTGCCTGGAGTAGAACGCAAGGGAGGGTGTTTGAAAAACTGTTTTTT
CAWSRTQGRVFEKLFF
>-|few|TRBV19|TRBJ1-5
TGTGCCAGTAGTGTCAGGGCTCAGCCCCAGCATTTT
CASSVRAQPQHF
>-|-|TRBV30|TRBJ2-3
TGTGCCTGGATTCCGGGAAGTGGCGCAGATACGCAGTATTTT
CAWIPGSGADTQYF
>-|-|TRBV30|TRBJ1-5
TGTGCCTGGAGTGTACGAGGTGATCAGCCCCAGCATTTT
CAWSVRGDQPQHF
>-|-|TRBV5-4|TRBJ1-5
TGTGCCAGCAGCCCTATAGGCAGGGAGGATCAGCCCCAGCATTTT
CASSPIGREDQPQHF
>-|-|TRBV11-2|TRBJ2-1
TGTGCCAGCAGCACGGTGGCAGGTCTCCATGAGCAGTTCTTC
CASSTVAGLHEQFF
>-|-|TRBV11-2|TRBJ1-2
TGTGCCAGCAGCTTAGTCACAGGTCCTCGGGATTTATCTGGCTACACCTTC
CASSLVTGPRDLSGYTF
>-|-|TRBV6-5|TRBJ2-5
TGTGCCAGCAGTTTGGGGCCAAGGGAGACCCAGTACTTC
CASSLGPRETQYF
>TRBD2|-|TRBV28|TRBJ2-1
TGTGCCAGCAGTGCCCCGGGACTAGCGGCCGACAATGAGCAGTTCTTC
CASSAPGLAADNEQFF
>-|-|TRBV2|TRBJ1-1
TGTGCCAGCAGTGGGGGACAAGGCACTGAAGCTTTCTTT
CASSGGQGTEAFF
>-|-|TRBV6-5|TRBJ1-6
TGTGCCAGCAAGGGTACGCATAATTCACCCCTCCACTTT
CASKGTHNSPLHF
>TRBD1|-|TRBV6-6|TRBJ2-7
TGTGCCAGCAGTTACTTTGGGACAGGGGACAACGAGCAGTACTTC
CASSYFGTGDNEQYF
>-|-|TRBV19|TRBJ2-1
TGTGCCAGGAAATTGGGCCACCGCGAGGCCGGGACCAATGAGCAGTTCTTC
CARKLGHREAGTNEQFF
>-|-|TRBV5-5|TRBJ1-5
TGTGCCAGCAGCCAGCGGGGAGGGGCGGTTAGTCAGCCCCAGCATTTT
CASSQRGGAVSQPQHF
>-|-|TRBV21-1|TRBJ2-3
TGTGCCAGCAGCAAACCAGGGGGCGGGGGCACAGATACGCAGTATTTT
CASSKPGGGGTDTQYF
>-|-|TRBV11-3|TRBJ2-1
TGTGCCAGCAGCTTAGTTGGCTCCTACAATGAGCAGTTCTTC
CASSLVGSYNEQFF
>-|-|TRBV10-3|TRBJ1-6
TGTGCCATCAGCCCGGTTTTCACGGGGTCACCCCTCCACTTT
CAISPVFTGSPLHF
>-|-|TRBV25-1|TRBJ1-1
TGTGCCAGCAGTTCTGCTTTGGCAGAAGCTTTCTTT
CASSSALAEAFF
>TRBD1|-|TRBV19|TRBJ2-4
TGTGCCAGTAGTCAGGGGGCGGACAAAAACATTCAGTACTTC
CASSQGADKNIQYF
>-|-|TRBV9|TRBJ2-2
TGTGCCAGCAGCGTAGGTCGTTACCTACCCACCGGGGAGCTGTTTTTT
CASSVGRYLPTGELFF
>-|once|TRBV4-3|TRBJ1-5
TGCGCCAGCAGCCTCACGGGAGAGAGCAATCAGCCCCAGCATTTT
CASSLTGESNQPQHF
>-|-|TRBV5-8|TRBJ2-6
TGTGCCAGCAGCTTAGAGGGACCTTTCTCTGGGGCCAACGTCCTGACTTTC
CASSLEGPFSGANVLTF
>-|-|TRBV4-3|TRBJ2-1
TGCGCCAGCAGCCAAGAGAGTAGCGAGCAGTTCTTC
CASSQESSEQFF
>-|once|TRBV6-5|TRBJ1-2
TGTGCCAGCAATATGATGGAGTCGGGTTATGGCTACACCTTC
CASNMMESGYGYTF
>-|once|TRBV27|TRBJ1-2
TGTGCCAGCAGTTTTGGCGGCACGGGGTTTTACGGCTACACCTTC
CASSFGGTGFYGYTF
>-|-|TRBV6-5|TRBJ1-1
TGTGCCAGCAGTAGAAATCAGGGGAACACTGAAGCTTTCTTT
CASSRNQGNTEAFF
>TRBD1|-|TRBV7-3|TRBJ1-6
TGTGCCAGCAGCTTGGGACAGGGAGGGTCACCCCTCCACTTT
CASSLGQGGSPLHF
>TRBD2|-|TRBV4-2|TRBJ2-1
TGTGCCAGCAGTAAACCAGCGGGAGGAGAGGGGTACAATGAGCAGTTCTTC
CASSKPAGGEGYNEQFF
>-|-|TRBV7-2|TRBJ1-6
TGTGCCAGCAGGGTCCGGAGGAATTCACCCCTCCACTTT
CASRVRRNSPLHF
>-|-|TRBV7-9|TRBJ2-3
TGTGCCAGCAGTCAGATCACAGATACGCAGTATTTT
CASSQITDTQYF
>-|-|TRBV28|TRBJ1-2
TGTGCCAGCAGTTCACTGCGCTATGGCTACACCTTC
CASSSLRYGYTF
>-|-|TRBV28|TRBJ1-5
TGTGCCAGCAGTCCAGGGAATCAGCCCCAGCATTTT
CASSPGNQPQHF
>-|-|TRBV7-9|TRBJ1-5
TGTGCCAGCAGCTTAGGGCATACCAATCAGCCCCAGCATTTT
CASSLGHTNQPQHF
>TRBD1|-|TRBV19|TRBJ1-3
TGTGCCAGTAGTCTAACAGGGGCCATCTCTGGAAACACCATATATTTT
CASSLTGAISGNTIYF
>-|-|TRBV30|TRBJ2-3
TGTGCCTGGAGTGTACTCGGGAGAGGAGATACGCAGTATTTT
CAWSVLGRGDTQYF
>-|-|TRBV29-1|TRBJ1-3
TGCAGCGTTGAAGGTAGCTCTGGAAACACCATATATTTT
CSVEGSSGNTIYF
>-|-|TRBV5-1|TRBJ2-3
TGCGCCAGCAGTGGCCAACTAGTAAGTGTCGCAGATACGCAGTATTTT
CASSGQLVSVADTQYF
>TRBD1|-|TRBV28|TRBJ2-7
TGTGCCAGCAGGTTTCCAGGGGGCTACGAGCAGTACTTC
CASRFPGGYEQYF
>-|-|TRBV28|TRBJ1-6
TGTGCCAGCACCTCGGGGGAATCACCCCTCCACTTT
CASTSGESPLHF
>-|-|TRBV10-3|TRBJ1-6
TGTGCCATCAACCCCGGGACACTAAATTCACCCCTCCACTTT
CAINPGTLNSPLHF
>TRBD2|-|TRBV4-3|TRBJ2-5
TGCGCCAGCAGCCAAAACAGCGGGATAGGAGAGACCCAGTACTTC
CASSQNSGIGETQYF
>-|-|TRBV10-3|TRBJ2-3
TGTGCCATCAGTGAATCCCTACGCACAGATACGCAGTATTTT
CAISESLRTDTQYF
>TRBD1|once|TRBV27|TRBJ1-1
TGTGCCAGTGGAGGGGGCCGGTGGACTGAAGCTTTCTTT
CASGGGRWTEAFF
>TRBD1|once|TRBV27|TRBJ1-4
TGTGCCAGCAGTCCCAGGAGTACAGGGGGGGTAGGGGAAAAACTGTTTTTT
CASSPRSTGGVGEKLFF
>-|-|TRBV4-1|TRBJ1-5
TGCGCCAGCAGCCAAGATCCGAACAGGGTCAATCAGCCCCAGCATTTT
CASSQDPNRVNQPQHF
>-|-|TRBV5-5|TRBJ2-6
TGTGCCAGCAGCTTGGCCCAGGGATCAGGTGCCGGGGCCAACGTCCTGACTTTC
CASSLAQGSGAGANVLTF
>TRBD1|-|TRBV28|TRBJ2-6
TGTGCCAGCAGTTCTCCCTCTTGGGACAGGGGAAGCTCTGGGGCCAACGTCCTGACTTTC
CASSSPSWDRGSSGANVLTF
>TRBD2|-|TRBV18|TRBJ2-1
TGTGCCAGCTCACCAAAAGGTAGCGGGAGAGGAGGATCTACTTATGAGCAGTTCTTC
CASSPKGSGRGGSTYEQFF
>-|-|TRBV5-1|TRBJ1-1
TGCGCCAGCAGCTCCGGCTCTGAAGCTTTCTTT
CASSSGSEAFF
>-|-|TRBV15|TRBJ1-1
TGTGCCACCAGCAGAGATCTTAGGATGAACACTGAAGCTTTCTTT
CATSRDLRMNTEAFF